The text below deals with one T cell receptor beta chain. The CDR3 has 15 amino acids. Trimming removed 8 bases from V and 4 bases from J, with 18 bases in between. The germline gives CDR1 SGHDN, CDR2 FVKESK. This sample stems from a study of blood T cell repertoires in COVID-19. Original analysis: Amplification of reference gene primers provided the estimated nucleated cell counts. Sequenced by immunoSEQ multiplex PCR; TCRdb stores in-frame clones only, minus some. The DNA gave D and trimming, while V, J and clone size come from that table. The table has approximately 190,000 clones, around 84% seen once.

V gene TRBV14 combines with J gene TRBJ1-5; tentatively, D is TRBD1 (5 bases). The sample taken for sequencing was peripheral blood. This receptor was taken from a man aged 25 to 45 with active or convalescent COVID-19. CDR3 residues: CASSRGGSGNQPQHF. The DNA of the CDR3 is TGTGCCAGCTCGCGGGGGGGTTCAGGGAATCAGCCCCAGCATTTT.